This TCR beta chain was identified in a study of T cell repertoires in cytomegalovirus infection. Findings of the study overall: The ex vivo response showed dominance by HLA-C-restricted CMV-specific TCR beta clonotypes.

The CDR3 is 19 amino acids. Germline-derived CDR1 and CDR2 are MGHDK and SYGVNS. The V and J ends lost 2 bases and 3 bases, in that order; junction bases with no gene match: 13. Turning to this clonotype: The antigen is unknown.

A single record per CDR3 protein comes from TCRdb applying MiXCR to the reads. This table has around 530,000 distinct CDR3 sequences, 26% appearing once. The specimen was PBMCs. The chain uses TRBV25-1 and TRBJ2-1, with TRBD2 matching 10 bases. The sequence derives from a human donor in good health (CMV status not recorded). Some clones in this sample may be carry-over from other donors' samples. The CDR3 DNA reads as TGTGCCAGCAGTGAACCTCCTCTAGCGGGGGCACACATCTACAATGAGCAGTTCTTC. Residues: CASSEPPLAGAHIYNEQFF.